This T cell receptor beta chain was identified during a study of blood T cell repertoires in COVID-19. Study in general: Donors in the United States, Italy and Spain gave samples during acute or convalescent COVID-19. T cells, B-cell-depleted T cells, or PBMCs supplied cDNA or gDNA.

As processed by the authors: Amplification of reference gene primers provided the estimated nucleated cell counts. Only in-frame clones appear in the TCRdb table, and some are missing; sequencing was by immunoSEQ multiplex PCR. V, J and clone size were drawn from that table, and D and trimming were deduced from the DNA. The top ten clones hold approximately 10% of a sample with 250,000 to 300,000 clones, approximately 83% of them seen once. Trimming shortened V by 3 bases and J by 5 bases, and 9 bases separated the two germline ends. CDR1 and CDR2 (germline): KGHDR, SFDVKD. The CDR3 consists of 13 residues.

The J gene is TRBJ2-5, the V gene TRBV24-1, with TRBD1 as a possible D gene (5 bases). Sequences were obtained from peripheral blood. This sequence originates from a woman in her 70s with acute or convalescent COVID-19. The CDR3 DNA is TGTGCCACCAGTGATCCCAGGGTGGAGACCCAGTACTTC. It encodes CATSDPRVETQYF.